The source of this T cell receptor beta chain is a study of blood T cell repertoires in COVID-19. Background on the study: The United States, Italy and Spain provided the acute and convalescent COVID-19 samples. The cDNA or gDNA used as material had been derived from T cells, B-cell-depleted T cells, or PBMCs.

Authors' data handling: Estimated nucleated cell counts came from reference gene primer amplification. Method: immunoSEQ multiplex PCR; TCRdb's copy keeps in-frame clones and lacks some. V, J and clone size were drawn from that table, and D and trimming were deduced from the DNA. The sample comprises roughly 210,000 clones, 88% of which are singletons, and approximately 1.7% rests with the top ten. The germline CDR1 and CDR2 sequences are MNHEY and SVGAGI. Trimming cost V 8 bases and J 2 bases; bases outside gene matches: 2. This CDR3 spans 15 amino acids. Sequenced material: peripheral blood. The source is a man between 70 and 80 years old with acute or convalescent COVID-19. This chain joins TRBV6-5 and TRBJ2-6, with TRBD1 matching over 11 bases. The CDR3 protein is CASGQGATGANVLTF. CDR3 in DNA: TGTGCCAGCGGACAGGGGGCGACTGGGGCCAACGTCCTGACTTTC.